This TCR beta chain stems from a study of blood T cell repertoires in COVID-19. A remark on this clone: Other nucleotide sequences in the sample specify the same CDR3.

The CDR3 is 15 residues long. Per the germline V gene, CDR1 is KGHDR and CDR2 is SFDVKD. Between the trimmed V and J ends, which lost 9 bases and 0 bases, there was a span of 16 bases. Libraries were prepared by immunoSEQ multiplex PCR; TCRdb keeps only in-frame clonotypes and omits some of them. This sample has over 300,000 clones, with roughly 90% found just once. The sample was PBMCs or T cells enriched from blood (not recorded which). This sequence was found in a woman aged 25 to 39 with acute COVID-19. The V and J genes are TRBV24-1 and TRBJ1-1; D perhaps matches TRBD1 (5 bases). CDR3 nucleotide sequence: TGTGCCACCCGCGGTGGTGGGGCTCTGAACACTGAAGCTTTCTTT. Residues: CATRGGGALNTEAFF.